These 25 T cell receptor beta chains came from one sample sequenced in a study of shared clonotypes between healthy human individuals. Here immunoSEQ multiplex PCR was the method, and the copy in TCRdb shows in-frame clones only, minus some. Here the sample spans about 1,500,000 clones, around 95% being singletons. The material sequenced was naive CD4+ T cells sorted from blood. Sample subset: CD45RA+ positively selected. The receptor set was obtained from a man younger than 45 in good health.

The genes are TRBV2 and TRBJ1-2; tentatively, D is TRBD1 (5 bases). With 2 bases removed from V and 5 bases from J, the gap between germline ends came to 24 bases. Per germline, CDR1 SNHLY and CDR2 FYNNEI. The CDR3 runs 18 residues. CDR3 amino acids: CASSESRIARALRYGYTF. The CDR3 DNA is TGTGCCAGCAGTGAATCACGGATTGCCAGGGCTTTACGATATGGCTACACCTTC.

The chain combines TRBV4-3 with TRBJ2-7; weak D call: TRBD1 (6 bases). This CDR3 is 16 amino acids long. Between the trimmed V and J ends, which lost 0 bases and 1 base, there was a span of 13 bases. Per the germline V gene, CDR1 is LGHNA and CDR2 is YSLEER. In DNA, the CDR3 is TGCGCCAGCAGCCAAGACTGGCGAGGACAGTCCTACGAGCAGTACTTC. This gives the protein CASSQDWRGQSYEQYF.

The rearrangement links TRBV9 to TRBJ1-2; no reliable D call. This CDR3 spans 12 amino acids. The germline V gene has CDR1 SGDLS and CDR2 YYNGEE. Trimming removed 6 bases from V and 3 bases from J, with 9 bases in between. The CDR3 DNA reads TGTGCCAGCACAAGAACTCACTATGGCTACACCTTC. Translation gives CASTRTHYGYTF.

This sequence joins TRBV28 and TRBJ1-5, with D possibly TRBD1 on 5 matching bases. The ends were cut back, 3 bases at V and 7 bases at J, with 16 bases in the middle. The CDR3 has 15 amino acids. Per germline, CDR1 MDHEN and CDR2 SYDVKM. This CDR3 reads CASSFAAGGEQPQHF. As DNA, the CDR3 is TGTGCCAGCAGTTTTGCAGCAGGAGGGGAACAGCCCCAGCATTTT.

The J gene is TRBJ2-7, the V gene TRBV19, with TRBD2 identical over 14 bases. From germline, CDR1 is LNHDA and CDR2 SQIVND (reference sequence). The length of the CDR3 is 18 residues. Trimming at V came to 7 bases and at J to 4 bases, leaving 15 bases not matched to a gene. The CDR3 region has the DNA TGTGCCAGTACGAGACAGGGACTAGCGGGAGTCGTACCGTACGAGCAGTACTTC. Protein product: CASTRQGLAGVVPYEQYF.

V usage is TRBV11-3 and J usage is TRBJ2-1, with D unclear. Germline V gene lookup returns CDR1 SGHNT and CDR2 YENEEA. V gave up 0 bases and J gave up 6 bases, with 9 bases separating them. CDR3 length: 14 amino acids. This chain's CDR3 is CASSLEPSGNEQFF. The CDR3, as DNA: TGTGCCAGCAGCTTAGAGCCTTCGGGCAATGAGCAGTTCTTC.

The rearrangement uses TRBV7-3 and TRBJ2-5; TRBD2 matches 8 bases. After removal of 5 bases from V and 5 bases from J, the junction contained 4 bases not matched to a gene. CDR1 and CDR2 (germline): SGHTA, FQGTGA. CDR3 length: 13 amino acids. CDR3 residues: CASSRGGSETQYF. The CDR3, as DNA: TGTGCCAGCAGCCGGGGGGGCAGCGAGACCCAGTACTTC. Filled out from reference TRBV7-3 and TRBJ2-5, the complete variable domain reads GAGVSQTPSNKVTEKGKYVELRCDPISGHTALYWYRQSLGQGPEFLIYFQGTGAADDSGLPNDRFFAVRPEGSVSTLKIQRTERGDSAVYLCASSRGGSETQYFGPGTRLLVL.

The rearrangement uses TRBV9 and TRBJ2-7; possibly TRBD1 or TRBD2 for D (6 bases each). Germline V gives CDR1 SGDLS, CDR2 YYNGEE. The CDR3 is 14 amino acids. V was pared by 4 bases and J by 6 bases, with 17 bases between. CDR3 DNA sequence: TGTGCCAGCAGCCCCGGGGGCAGGGTTGGCGAGCAGTACTTC. Its protein product is CASSPGGRVGEQYF. Looking up the rest from reference TRBV9 and TRBJ2-7 gives the full variable domain: DSGVTQTPKHLITATGQRVTLRCSPRSGDLSVYWYQQSLDQGLQFLIQYYNGEERAKGNILERFSAQQFPDLHSELNLSSLELGDSALYFCASSPGGRVGEQYFGPGTRLTVT.

The CDR3 spells CASSETVMNTEAFF. The CDR3 DNA follows: TGTGCCAGCAGCGAGACAGTTATGAACACTGAAGCTTTCTTT. This rearrangement joins TRBV13 to TRBJ1-1; TRBD1 is a possible D gene (5 bases). Trimming stripped 5 bases from V and 0 bases from J, with 10 bases between. Per germline, CDR1 PRHDT and CDR2 FYEKMQ (reference sequence). The CDR3 has 14 amino acids. The whole variable domain, remainder taken from reference TRBV13 and TRBJ1-1, is AAGVIQSPRHLIKEKRETATLKCYPIPRHDTVYWYQQGPGQDPQFLISFYEKMQSDKGSIPDRFSAQQFSDYHSELNMSSLELGDSALYFCASSETVMNTEAFFGQGTRLTVV.

The chain couples TRBV10-3 to TRBJ1-1, with D unclear. This CDR3 is 15 amino acids long. The V gene's germline CDR1 is ENHRY and CDR2 SYGVKD. V was cut by 0 bases and J by 0 bases, with 8 bases left in between. DNA for the CDR3: TGTGCCATCAGTGAGTCGAGGCAGTTGAACACTGAAGCTTTCTTT. This translates into CAISESRQLNTEAFF.

The J gene is TRBJ2-7, the V gene TRBV28, with 7 bases lining up with TRBD1. CDR1 MDHEN and CDR2 SYDVKM come from the germline V gene. There are 16 residues in the CDR3. V lost 6 bases, J lost 2 bases, and 13 bases stayed unmatched. The chain's CDR3 is CASSPDREQSPYEQYF. In DNA, the CDR3 is TGTGCCAGCAGCCCAGACAGGGAACAGTCACCCTACGAGCAGTACTTC.

The V gene is TRBV9, the J gene TRBJ2-1; weak D call: TRBD2 (6 bases). Germline lookup yields CDR1 SGDLS and CDR2 YYNGEE. V shed 2 bases and J shed 10 bases, with 25 bases lying between them. The CDR3 spans 17 residues. This CDR3 reads CASSVTRGGGIFGEQFF. The DNA for the CDR3 is TGTGCCAGCAGCGTCACCCGTGGGGGAGGAATCTTTGGGGAGCAGTTCTTC.

V is TRBV29-1 and J is TRBJ2-7; 8 positions agree with TRBD2. The CDR3 sequence is 12 residues long. Looked up from germline, CDR1 is SQVTM and CDR2 is ANQGSEA. J gave up 0 bases and V 5 bases, and 0 bases lay outside the gene matches. In DNA, the CDR3 is TGCAGCGTTAGCGGGAGCTCCTACGAGCAGTACTTC. It encodes CSVSGSSYEQYF.

This chain joins TRBV5-1 and TRBJ2-2; 9 nucleotides agree with TRBD2. The CDR3 length is 16 residues. CDR1 SGHRS and CDR2 YFSETQ come from the germline V gene. V gave up 1 base and J gave up 5 bases; unmatched junction bases: 6. The CDR3 is CASSLPTSGATGELFF. As DNA, the CDR3 is TGCGCCAGCAGCTTGCCGACTAGCGGAGCAACCGGGGAGCTGTTTTTT.

V is TRBV18 and J is TRBJ1-1; 7 positions agree with TRBD1. The germline V gene has CDR1 KGHSH and CDR2 LQKENI. The CDR3 totals 15 residues. V lost 5 bases and J lost 4; bases outside the gene matches: 10. CDR3 coding DNA: TGTGCCAGCTCATCGACCCTCGACAGGGTCACTGAAGCTTTCTTT. Amino acids: CASSSTLDRVTEAFF.

The V gene is TRBV19, the J gene TRBJ2-7, with D tentatively TRBD2 (6 bases). Trimming removed 1 base from V and 2 bases from J, with 18 bases in between. The CDR3 has 17 amino acids. Germline V gene data show CDR1 as LNHDA and CDR2 as SQIVND (reference sequence). CDR3 amino acids: CASSIVGAGKPTYEQYF. CDR3 nucleotide sequence: TGTGCCAGTAGTATAGTAGGAGCGGGTAAGCCGACCTACGAGCAGTACTTC.

J is TRBJ2-5 and V is TRBV4-3; TRBD2 is a possible D gene (6 bases). The CDR3 sequence is 14 residues long. V was cut by 1 base and J by 4 bases, with 10 bases left in between. Germline V gives CDR1 LGHNA, CDR2 YSLEER. The CDR3 DNA follows: TGCGCCAGCAGCCAAGCCGGGACTGGAGAGACCCAGTACTTC. It codes for CASSQAGTGETQYF.

The chain has TRBV10-3 and TRBJ2-1, with 7 bases that match TRBD2. The J segment lost 8 bases and the V segment lost 6 bases, leaving 10 bases of the junction unmatched. This CDR3 has 14 residues. CDR1 is ENHRY, CDR2 SYGVKD, per germline. The CDR3 protein is CAISVAGGDDEQFF. Written as DNA, the CDR3 is TGTGCCATCAGCGTAGCGGGTGGGGACGATGAGCAGTTCTTC.

The rearrangement joins TRBV9 to TRBJ2-5, with 7 bases aligning to TRBD1. The CDR3 has 15 amino acids. The J segment lost 5 bases and the V segment lost 0 bases, leaving 7 bases of the junction unmatched. CDR1 is SGDLS and CDR2 is YYNGEE in the germline V gene. The CDR3 DNA is TGTGCCAGCAGCGTAGAGGGGGCGAATTCGGAGACCCAGTACTTC. It is translated as CASSVEGANSETQYF. Variable domain in full (rest from reference TRBV9 and TRBJ2-5): DSGVTQTPKHLITATGQRVTLRCSPRSGDLSVYWYQQSLDQGLQFLIQYYNGEERAKGNILERFSAQQFPDLHSELNLSSLELGDSALYFCASSVEGANSETQYFGPGTRLLVL.

Concerning this clone itself: Other DNA sequences in the sample encode the same CDR3. V usage is TRBV2 and J usage is TRBJ2-5; 7 positions match TRBD2. The CDR3 spans 12 residues. Germline V lookup: CDR1 SNHLY, CDR2 FYNNEI. V lost 6 bases, J lost 2 bases, and 0 bases stayed unmatched. CDR3 in amino acids: CASRAGQETQYF. The DNA for the CDR3 is TGTGCCAGCAGAGCGGGACAAGAGACCCAGTACTTC.

The V call is TRBV7-8, the J call TRBJ1-1; D remains ambiguous. CDR3 length: 11 residues. Looked up from germline, CDR1 is SGHVS and CDR2 is FQNEAQ. Trimming took 8 bases from V and 8 from J, leaving 12 bases between them. CDR3 loop: CASGSLGEAFF. As DNA, the CDR3 is TGTGCCAGCGGATCCCTGGGGGAAGCTTTCTTT.

The CDR3 bases are TGTGCCAGCAGTCAGACCCTTCTAGCGGGCGTTTACAATGAGCAGTTCTTC. Its protein product is CASSQTLLAGVYNEQFF. J is TRBJ2-1 and V is TRBV5-8; 8 nucleotides match TRBD2. The CDR3 contains 17 residues. Per germline, CDR1 SGHTS and CDR2 YDEGEE. J gave up 4 bases and V 5 bases, and 14 bases lay outside the gene matches.

CDR3 region: CASSMPLDLTSGREDTQYF. CDR3 bases: TGTGCCAGCAGTATGCCTTTGGATTTGACTAGCGGGAGGGAAGATACGCAGTATTTT. This chain connects TRBV28 to TRBJ2-3; 14 positions match TRBD2. The germline V gene encodes CDR1 MDHEN and CDR2 SYDVKM. The CDR3 totals 19 residues. The J segment lost 5 bases and the V segment lost 5 bases, leaving 15 bases of the junction unmatched.

The rearrangement uses TRBV7-8 and TRBJ1-3; D remains ambiguous. The V end lost 2 bases, the J end lost 3 bases, and 11 bases lay between the germline ends. The CDR3 contains 15 residues. CDR1 and CDR2 (germline): SGHVS, FQNEAQ. CDR3 sequence: CASSLNYLLGNTIYF. CDR3 in DNA: TGTGCCAGCAGCTTAAACTATTTGCTTGGAAACACCATATATTTT. Full variable domain (rest looked up from reference TRBV7-8 and TRBJ1-3): GAGVSQSPRYKVAKRGQDVALRCDPISGHVSLFWYQQALGQGPEFLTYFQNEAQLDKSGLPSDRFFAERPEGSVSTLKIQRTQQEDSAVYLCASSLNYLLGNTIYFGEGSWLTVV.

J is TRBJ2-7 and V is TRBV19, with a possible D match to TRBD2 (5 bases). The CDR3 contains 15 residues. Per the germline V gene, CDR1 is LNHDA and CDR2 is SQIVND (reference sequence). With 6 bases removed from V and 4 bases from J, the gap between germline ends came to 19 bases. The CDR3 here is CASRPSGGTPYEQYF. As DNA, the CDR3 is TGTGCCAGTAGACCCTCCGGAGGCACCCCGTACGAGCAGTACTTC.